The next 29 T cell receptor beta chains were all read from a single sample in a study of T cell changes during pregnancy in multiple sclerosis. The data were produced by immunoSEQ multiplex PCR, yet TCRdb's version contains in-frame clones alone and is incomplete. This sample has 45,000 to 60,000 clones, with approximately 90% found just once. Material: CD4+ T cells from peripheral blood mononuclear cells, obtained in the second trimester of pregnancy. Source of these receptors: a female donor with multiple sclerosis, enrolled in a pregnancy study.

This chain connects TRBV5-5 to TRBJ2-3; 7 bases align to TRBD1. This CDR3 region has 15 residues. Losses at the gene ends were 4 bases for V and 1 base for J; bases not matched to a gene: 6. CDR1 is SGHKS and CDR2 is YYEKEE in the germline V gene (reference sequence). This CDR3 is CASSLTGTGTDTQYF. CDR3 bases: TGTGCCAGCAGCCTGACAGGGACGGGCACAGATACGCAGTATTTT. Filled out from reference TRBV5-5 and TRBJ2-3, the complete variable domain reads DAGVTQSPTHLIKTRGQQVTLRCSPISGHKSVSWYQQVLGQGPQFIFQYYEKEERGRGNFPDRFSARQFPNYSSELNVNALLLGDSALYLCASSLTGTGTDTQYFGPGTRLTVL.

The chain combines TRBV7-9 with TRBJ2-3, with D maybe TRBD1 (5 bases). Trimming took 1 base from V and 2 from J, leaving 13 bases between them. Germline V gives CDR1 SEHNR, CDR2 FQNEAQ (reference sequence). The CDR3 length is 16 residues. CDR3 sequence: CASSLDGARITDTQYF. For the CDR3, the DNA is TGTGCCAGCAGCTTAGATGGGGCGAGGATCACAGATACGCAGTATTTT.

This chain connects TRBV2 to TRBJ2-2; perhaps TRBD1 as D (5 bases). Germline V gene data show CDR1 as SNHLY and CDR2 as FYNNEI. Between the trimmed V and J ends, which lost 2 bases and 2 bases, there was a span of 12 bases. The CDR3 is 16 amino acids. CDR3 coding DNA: TGTGCCAGCAGTGAAAGGGGTCAGATAAACACCGGGGAGCTGTTTTTT. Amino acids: CASSERGQINTGELFF. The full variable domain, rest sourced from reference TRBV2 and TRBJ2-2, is EPEVTQTPSHQVTQMGQEVILRCVPISNHLYFYWYRQILGQKVEFLVSFYNNEISEKSEIFDDQFSVERPDGSNFTLKIRSTKLEDSAMYFCASSERGQINTGELFFGEGSRLTVL.

The CDR3 loop is CSVATSGGSTDTQYF. CDR3 coding DNA: TGCAGCGTTGCTACTAGCGGGGGTAGCACAGATACGCAGTATTTT. V and J are TRBV29-1 and TRBJ2-3, with 11 nucleotides matching TRBD2. The germline V gene encodes CDR1 SQVTM and CDR2 ANQGSEA. The CDR3 contains 15 residues. The J segment lost 0 bases and the V segment lost 4 bases, leaving 3 bases of the junction unmatched.

The CDR3 coding sequence is TGTGCCAGCAGTGGACTAGCGGGGCAAGATACGCAGTATTTT. Its translation is CASSGLAGQDTQYF. The J gene is TRBJ2-3, the V gene TRBV6-1; 11 bases agree with TRBD2. Germline V gives CDR1 MNHNS, CDR2 SASEGT. This CDR3 is 14 amino acids long. With V trimmed by 4 bases and J by 5 bases, 2 bases remained unmatched.

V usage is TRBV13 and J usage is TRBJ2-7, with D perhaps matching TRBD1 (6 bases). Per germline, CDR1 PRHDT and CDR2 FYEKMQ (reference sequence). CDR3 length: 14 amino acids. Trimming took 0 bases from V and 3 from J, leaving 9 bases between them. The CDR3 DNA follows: TGTGCCAGCAGCTTAGGGACAGGCTTCTACGAGCAGTACTTC. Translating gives CASSLGTGFYEQYF.

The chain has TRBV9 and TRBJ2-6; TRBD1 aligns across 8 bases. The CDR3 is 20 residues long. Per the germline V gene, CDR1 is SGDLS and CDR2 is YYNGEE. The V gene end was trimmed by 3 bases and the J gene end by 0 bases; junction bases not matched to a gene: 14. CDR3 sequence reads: CASSAPLGTGPTSGANVLTF. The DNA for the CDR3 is TGTGCCAGCAGCGCTCCGCTCGGGACAGGCCCGACCTCTGGGGCCAACGTCCTGACTTTC.

CDR3 protein: CSAGQGVDTEAFF. The DNA of the CDR3 is TGCAGCGCAGGACAGGGGGTTGACACTGAAGCTTTCTTT. J is TRBJ1-1 and V is TRBV29-1; TRBD1 aligns across 10 bases. The CDR3 length is 13 residues. The J segment lost 3 bases and the V segment lost 7 bases, leaving 5 bases of the junction unmatched. CDR1 is SQVTM and CDR2 is ANQGSEA in the germline V gene. The full variable domain, with the rest looked up from reference TRBV29-1 and TRBJ1-1, is SAVISQKPSRDICQRGTSLTIQCQVDSQVTMMFWYRQQPGQSLTLIATANQGSEATYESGFVIDKFPISRPNLTFSTLTVSNMSPEDSSIYLCSAGQGVDTEAFFGQGTRLTVV.

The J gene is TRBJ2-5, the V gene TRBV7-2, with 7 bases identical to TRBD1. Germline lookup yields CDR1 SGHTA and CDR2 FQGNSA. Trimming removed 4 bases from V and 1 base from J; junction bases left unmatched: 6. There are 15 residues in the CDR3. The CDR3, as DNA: TGTGCCAGCAGCTCGGAAGGGACAGCCCAAGAGACCCAGTACTTC. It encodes CASSSEGTAQETQYF.

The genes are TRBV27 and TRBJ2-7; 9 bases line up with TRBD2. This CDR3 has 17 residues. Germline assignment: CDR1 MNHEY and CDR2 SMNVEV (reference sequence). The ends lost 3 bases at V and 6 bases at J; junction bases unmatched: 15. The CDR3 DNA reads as TGTGCCAGCAGTTTTTACGGTCTTGGGACTAGCCATGGCGAGCAGTACTTC. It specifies CASSFYGLGTSHGEQYF.

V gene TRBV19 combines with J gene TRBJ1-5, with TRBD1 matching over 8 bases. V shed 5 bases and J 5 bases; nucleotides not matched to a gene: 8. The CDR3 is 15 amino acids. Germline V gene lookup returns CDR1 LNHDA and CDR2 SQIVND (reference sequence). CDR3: CASSPIRDRHQPQHF. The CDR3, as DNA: TGTGCCAGTAGTCCCATCAGGGACAGGCATCAGCCCCAGCATTTT.

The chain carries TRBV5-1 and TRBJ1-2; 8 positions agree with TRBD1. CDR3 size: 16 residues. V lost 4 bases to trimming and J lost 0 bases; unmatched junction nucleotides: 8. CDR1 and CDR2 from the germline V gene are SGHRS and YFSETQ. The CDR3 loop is CASSQLGQGSNYGYTF. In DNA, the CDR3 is TGCGCCAGCAGCCAGCTCGGACAGGGCTCTAACTATGGCTACACCTTC.

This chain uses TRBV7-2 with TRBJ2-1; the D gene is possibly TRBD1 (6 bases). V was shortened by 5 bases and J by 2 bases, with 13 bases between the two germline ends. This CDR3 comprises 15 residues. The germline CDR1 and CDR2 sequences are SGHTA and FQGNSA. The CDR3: CASSTQGTTYNEQFF. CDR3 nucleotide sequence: TGTGCCAGCAGCACCCAGGGGACCACCTACAATGAGCAGTTCTTC.

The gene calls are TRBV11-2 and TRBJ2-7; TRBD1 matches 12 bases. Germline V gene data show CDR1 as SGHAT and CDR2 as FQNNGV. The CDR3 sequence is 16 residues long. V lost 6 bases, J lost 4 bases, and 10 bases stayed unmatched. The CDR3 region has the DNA TGTGCCAGCAGTCGGAAGGGGACAGGGGGCCTGTACGAGCAGTACTTC. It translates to CASSRKGTGGLYEQYF.

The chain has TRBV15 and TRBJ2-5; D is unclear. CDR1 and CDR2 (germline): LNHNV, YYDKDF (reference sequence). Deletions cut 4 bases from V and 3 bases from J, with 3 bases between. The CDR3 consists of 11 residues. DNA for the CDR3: TGTGCCACCAGCATCGAAGAGACCCAGTACTTC. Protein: CATSIEETQYF.

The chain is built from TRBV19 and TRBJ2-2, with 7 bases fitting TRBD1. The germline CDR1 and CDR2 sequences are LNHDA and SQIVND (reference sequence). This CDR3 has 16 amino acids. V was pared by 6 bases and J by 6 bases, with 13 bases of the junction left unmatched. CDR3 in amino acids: CASSEQGPYRPGELFF. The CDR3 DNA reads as TGTGCCAGTAGCGAACAGGGGCCCTATCGCCCCGGGGAGCTGTTTTTT.

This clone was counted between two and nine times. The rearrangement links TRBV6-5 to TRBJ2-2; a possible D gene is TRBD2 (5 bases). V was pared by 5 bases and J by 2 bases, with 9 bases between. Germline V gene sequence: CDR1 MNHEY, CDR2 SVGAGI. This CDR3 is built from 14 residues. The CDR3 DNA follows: TGTGCCAGCAGTGATGACTACAACACCGGGGAGCTGTTTTTT. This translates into CASSDDYNTGELFF.

Here the CDR3 DNA reads TGTGCCAGCAGCGCCGAACTAGCTGCCAATGAGCAGTTCTTC. Translated: CASSAELAANEQFF. V usage is TRBV9 and J usage is TRBJ2-1; D possibly corresponds to TRBD2 (6 bases). The CDR3 is 14 residues long. Germline CDR1 is SGDLS and CDR2 is YYNGEE. Trimming removed 3 bases at V and 6 bases at J, with 13 bases between.

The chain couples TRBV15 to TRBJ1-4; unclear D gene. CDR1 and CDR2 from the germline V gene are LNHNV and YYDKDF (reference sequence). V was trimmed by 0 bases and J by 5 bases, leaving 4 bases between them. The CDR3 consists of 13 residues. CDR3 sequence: CATSRDRNEKLFF. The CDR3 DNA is TGTGCCACCAGCAGAGACAGAAATGAAAAACTGTTTTTT. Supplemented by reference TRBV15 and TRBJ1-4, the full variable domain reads DAMVIQNPRYQVTQFGKPVTLSCSQTLNHNVMYWYQQKSSQAPKLLFHYYDKDFNNEADTPDNFQSRRPNTSFCFLDIRSPGLGDTAMYLCATSRDRNEKLFFGSGTQLSVL.

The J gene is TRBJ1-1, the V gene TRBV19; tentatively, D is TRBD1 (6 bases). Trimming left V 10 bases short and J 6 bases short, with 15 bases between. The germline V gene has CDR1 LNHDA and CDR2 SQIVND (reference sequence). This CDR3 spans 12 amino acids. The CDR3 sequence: CATSTGTAEAFF. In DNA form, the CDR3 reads TGTGCCACCTCGACAGGAACGGCTGAAGCTTTCTTT. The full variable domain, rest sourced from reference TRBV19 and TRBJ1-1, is DGGITQSPKYLFRKEGQNVTLSCEQNLNHDAMYWYRQDPGQGLRLIYYSQIVNDFQKGDIAEGYSVSREKKESFPLTVTSAQKNPTAFYLCATSTGTAEAFFGQGTRLTVV.

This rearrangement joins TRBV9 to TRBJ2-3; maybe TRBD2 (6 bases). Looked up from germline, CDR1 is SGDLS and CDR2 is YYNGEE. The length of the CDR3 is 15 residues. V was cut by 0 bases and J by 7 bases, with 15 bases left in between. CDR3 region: CASSVGEGGSYTQYF. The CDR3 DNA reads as TGTGCCAGCAGCGTAGGTGAGGGAGGATCCTATACGCAGTATTTT.

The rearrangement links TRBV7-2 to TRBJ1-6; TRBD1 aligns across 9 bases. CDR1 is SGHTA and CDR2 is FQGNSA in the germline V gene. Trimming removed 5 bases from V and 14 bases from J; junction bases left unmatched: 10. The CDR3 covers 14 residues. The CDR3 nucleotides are TGTGCCAGCAGCATGTCGGGACAGGGAAGGTCCCTCCACTTT. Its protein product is CASSMSGQGRSLHF.

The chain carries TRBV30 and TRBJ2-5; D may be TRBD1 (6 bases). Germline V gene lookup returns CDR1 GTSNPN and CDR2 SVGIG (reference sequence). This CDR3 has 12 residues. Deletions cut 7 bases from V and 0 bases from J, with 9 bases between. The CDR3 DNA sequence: TGTGCCTCAGGACAGCACCAAGAGACCCAGTACTTC. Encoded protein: CASGQHQETQYF.

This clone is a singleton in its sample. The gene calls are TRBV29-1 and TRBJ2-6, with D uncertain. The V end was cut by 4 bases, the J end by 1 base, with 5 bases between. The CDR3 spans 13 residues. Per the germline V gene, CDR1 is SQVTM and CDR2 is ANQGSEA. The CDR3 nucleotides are TGCAGCGTTGGCAGGTCTGGGGCCAACGTCCTGACTTTC. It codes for CSVGRSGANVLTF.

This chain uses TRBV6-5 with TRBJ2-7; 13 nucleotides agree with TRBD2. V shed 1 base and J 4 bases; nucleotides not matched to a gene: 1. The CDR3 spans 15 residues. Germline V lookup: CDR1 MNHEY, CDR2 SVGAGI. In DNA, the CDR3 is TGTGCCAGCAGTTACTTGACTAGCGGGGGGTACGAGCAGTACTTC. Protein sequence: CASSYLTSGGYEQYF.

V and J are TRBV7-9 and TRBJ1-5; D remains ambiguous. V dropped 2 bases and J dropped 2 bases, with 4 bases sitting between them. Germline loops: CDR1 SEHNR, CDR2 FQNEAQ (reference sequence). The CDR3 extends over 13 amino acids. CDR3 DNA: TGTGCCAGCAGCTTACAGGGCAATCAGCCCCAGCATTTT. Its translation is CASSLQGNQPQHF.

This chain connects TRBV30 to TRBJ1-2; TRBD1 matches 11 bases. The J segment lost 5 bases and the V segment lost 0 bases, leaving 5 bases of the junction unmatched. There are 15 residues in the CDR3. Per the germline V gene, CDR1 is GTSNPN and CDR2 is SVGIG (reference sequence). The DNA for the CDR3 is TGTGCCTGGAGTGTTGGACAGGGGGCGAGGTATGGCTACACCTTC. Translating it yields CAWSVGQGARYGYTF.

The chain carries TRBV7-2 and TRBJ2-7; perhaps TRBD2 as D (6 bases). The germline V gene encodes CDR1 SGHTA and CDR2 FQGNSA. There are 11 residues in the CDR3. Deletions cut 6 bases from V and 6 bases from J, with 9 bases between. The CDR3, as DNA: TGTGCCAGCAGTGGGGACTCCGAGCAGTACTTC. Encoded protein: CASSGDSEQYF.

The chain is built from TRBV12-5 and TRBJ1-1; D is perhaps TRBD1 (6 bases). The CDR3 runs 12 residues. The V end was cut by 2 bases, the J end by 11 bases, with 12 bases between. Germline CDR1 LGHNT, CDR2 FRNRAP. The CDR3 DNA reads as TGTGCTAGTGGTTTGAGGGGGGGCGCTGCTTTCTTT. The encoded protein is CASGLRGGAAFF.